This T cell receptor beta chain was captured in a study of cytomegalovirus exposure and HLA in healthy donors. Study conclusions and caveats: Among donors in an Asian-associated ancestry cluster, a later analysis reportedly found fewer N-insertions than the roughly 650-donor mean. Reports indicated that the classifier achieved high specificity and sensitivity in diagnosing cytomegalovirus status.

PCR involved 60 Vbeta and 13 Jbeta primers. The protocol was immunoSEQ multiplex PCR, while the TCRdb copy is restricted to in-frame clones and leaves out a portion. The sample consists of 90,000 to 150,000 clones, nearly 80% of them appearing once. CDR3 size: 14 residues. V trimming: 6 bases; J trimming: 7 bases; junction bases outside the gene matches: 4. Per the germline V gene, CDR1 is SNHLY and CDR2 is FYNNEI. As for this clone: The antigen is not known.

The chain is built from TRBV2 and TRBJ2-1, with 12 bases identical to TRBD2. The sample comprised PBMCs. This TCR was sampled from a woman between 25 and 40 years old in good health and CMV-seropositive. The CDR3 DNA reads as TGTGCCAGCAGGACTAGCGGGGGAGGGAATGAGCAGTTCTTC. Translated, it gives CASRTSGGGNEQFF.